Following are 32 T cell receptor beta chains from one sample sequenced in a study of blood T cell repertoires in COVID-19. The assay was immunoSEQ multiplex PCR, and TCRdb's table has in-frame clones only and misses some. Among about 220,000 clones, around 84% were seen once, and the ten largest hold less than 20%. Sequences were obtained from peripheral blood. The receptors stem from a man aged 25 to 40 with active or convalescent COVID-19.

The chain combines TRBV20-1 with TRBJ1-1; unclear D gene. V lost 4 bases and J 11 bases, leaving 14 bases between the germline ends. The CDR3 totals 11 residues. Germline loops: CDR1 DFQATT, CDR2 SNEGSKA (reference sequence). Written as DNA, the CDR3 is TGCAGTGCTAAGGAGAGACTGGTGGCTTTCTTT. Its protein product is CSAKERLVAFF.

The rearrangement uses TRBV3-1 (or the pseudogene TRBV3-2) and TRBJ2-1, with 7 bases matching TRBD1. Looked up from germline, CDR1 is LGHDT and CDR2 is YNNKEL (reference sequence). This CDR3 comprises 14 residues. V dropped 1 base and J dropped 15; count of bases not matched to a gene: 12. In nucleotides, the CDR3 is TGTGCCAGCAGCCAAGCCCTGATAACAGGGGCTTCGTTCTTC. Translation: CASSQALITGASFF.

The chain carries TRBV6-1 and TRBJ2-1; 11 nucleotides match TRBD2. The V gene end was trimmed by 1 base and the J gene end by 7 bases; junction bases not matched to a gene: 9. The CDR3 length is 17 residues. Germline V gene data show CDR1 as MNHNS and CDR2 as SASEGT. The CDR3 loop is CASSEGLAGNRANEQFF. CDR3 DNA sequence: TGTGCCAGCAGTGAAGGACTAGCGGGGAATAGGGCGAATGAGCAGTTCTTC.

The chain combines TRBV6-2 or TRBV6-3 with TRBJ1-5; D remains ambiguous. This CDR3 is built from 15 residues. Trimming shortened V by 6 bases and J by 0 bases, and 12 bases separated the two germline ends. Germline V CDR1 and CDR2: MNHEY, SVGEGT. CDR3 in amino acids: CASSSMGYSNQPQHF. CDR3 sequence (DNA): TGTGCCAGCAGCTCGATGGGCTATAGCAATCAGCCCCAGCATTTT.

The gene calls are TRBV2 and TRBJ1-4; TRBD1 aligns across 8 bases. The ends lost 3 bases at V and 7 bases at J; junction bases unmatched: 10. Looked up from germline, CDR1 is SNHLY and CDR2 is FYNNEI. The CDR3 extends over 16 amino acids. The DNA of the CDR3 is TGTGCCAGCAGTGAGGGACAGGTCACGAGGAGTGAAAAACTGTTTTTT. Residues: CASSEGQVTRSEKLFF.

The V call is TRBV7-2, the J call TRBJ2-6; TRBD2 might be the D (6 bases). The ends were cut back, 9 bases at V and 1 base at J, with 19 bases in the middle. The CDR3 loop spans 17 amino acids. Germline values: CDR1 SGHTA, CDR2 FQGNSA. The CDR3 region has the DNA TGTGCCAGATTGGAGGGGCAGGCCGGATCTGGGGCCAACGTCCTGACTTTC. Encoded protein: CARLEGQAGSGANVLTF.

The rearrangement links TRBV6-2 or TRBV6-3 to TRBJ1-3; TRBD1 aligns across 7 bases. The CDR3 consists of 16 residues. The ends lost 5 bases at V and 4 bases at J; junction bases unmatched: 11. Germline V gene sequence: CDR1 MNHEY, CDR2 SVGEGT. The DNA of the CDR3 is TGTGCCAGCAGTAACAACAGGGGTATATCCGGAAACACCATATATTTT. Amino acids: CASSNNRGISGNTIYF.

The chain recombines TRBV6-4 with TRBJ2-7, with 10 nucleotides matching TRBD2. CDR1 and CDR2 from the germline V gene are MRHNA and SNTAGT. Trimming removed 5 bases from V and 6 bases from J; junction bases left unmatched: 4. The CDR3 sequence is 13 residues long. The CDR3 sequence is CASSRSSGSEQYF. The CDR3 DNA reads TGTGCCAGCAGTCGTTCTAGCGGGAGCGAGCAGTACTTC.

This clone was counted once. The V call is TRBV9, the J call TRBJ2-5, with TRBD2 identical over 9 bases. This CDR3 region has 16 residues. Looked up from germline, CDR1 is SGDLS and CDR2 is YYNGEE. V dropped 0 bases and J dropped 8; count of bases not matched to a gene: 11. The CDR3 nucleotides are TGTGCCAGCAGCGTAGGAGGGCTAGCGGGGACTTATACCCAGTACTTC. Its translation is CASSVGGLAGTYTQYF.

The chain employs TRBV6-5 and TRBJ2-7; D may be TRBD2 (5 bases). V lost 6 bases and J lost 2, with 11 bases in between. The CDR3 has 13 residues. The germline gives CDR1 MNHEY, CDR2 SVGAGI. CDR3 loop: CASRLPGTYEQYF. Here the CDR3 DNA reads TGTGCCAGCAGGCTCCCCGGGACCTACGAGCAGTACTTC.

The sample holds one count of this clone. The chain has TRBV5-8 and TRBJ1-4; TRBD1 matches at 10 bases. Unmatched junction bases numbered 5, after V lost 4 bases and J lost 8 bases. CDR1 and CDR2 from the germline V gene are SGHTS and YDEGEE. This CDR3 is built from 14 residues. The CDR3 coding sequence is TGTGCCAGCAGCCCGGGACAGGGGAGCGAAAAACTGTTTTTT. Its translation is CASSPGQGSEKLFF.

The CDR3 sequence is CASLTGRGPQHF. Here the CDR3 DNA reads TGTGCCAGCCTAACGGGTCGGGGGCCCCAGCATTTT. The chain is built from TRBV28 and TRBJ1-5; the D is unclear. The V end was cut by 8 bases, the J end by 9 bases, with 14 bases between. This CDR3 region has 12 residues. Per the germline V gene, CDR1 is MDHEN and CDR2 is SYDVKM.

The V and J genes are TRBV4-2 and TRBJ2-5, with TRBD2 matching 9 bases. The junction had 8 bases not matched to a gene; V was cut back by 4 bases and J by 5 bases. Looked up from germline, CDR1 is LGHNA and CDR2 is YNFKEQ. CDR3 size: 15 residues. CDR3 amino acids: CASSLSSGVGETQYF. The DNA of the CDR3 is TGTGCCAGCAGCCTTTCTAGCGGGGTAGGGGAGACCCAGTACTTC.

The chain is built from TRBV29-1 and TRBJ1-1; no reliable D call. CDR3 length: 13 residues. Germline V CDR1 and CDR2: SQVTM, ANQGSEA. Trimming removed 3 bases at V and 0 bases at J, with 8 bases between. Here the CDR3 DNA reads TGCAGCGTTGAGCGGGTCCTGAACACTGAAGCTTTCTTT. Its translation: CSVERVLNTEAFF.

The rearrangement links TRBV12-3 or TRBV12-4 to TRBJ1-1; D might be TRBD1 (6 bases). There are 13 residues in the CDR3. V gave up 5 bases and J gave up 1 base, with 8 bases separating them. The CDR3 DNA reads as TGTGCCAGCAGTCGACAGGCGAACACTGAAGCTTTCTTT. It specifies CASSRQANTEAFF.

The CDR3 DNA reads TGCGCCAGCAGCCGAGGCCTAGGAGATACGCAGTATTTT. Encoded protein: CASSRGLGDTQYF. The rearrangement uses TRBV4-1 and TRBJ2-3; no firm D call. The germline CDR1 and CDR2 sequences are MGHRA and YSYEKL. V shed 4 bases and J shed 5 bases, with 10 bases lying between them. The CDR3 sequence is 13 residues long.

As DNA, the CDR3 is TGTGCCAGCAGGGGGACAGGGGAGGGCTACACCTTC. This encodes CASRGTGEGYTF. This chain links TRBV7-2 with TRBJ1-2; 10 bases line up with TRBD1. The CDR3 spans 12 residues. J gave up 8 bases and V 6 bases, and 3 bases lay outside the gene matches. The germline CDR1 and CDR2 sequences are SGHTA and FQGNSA.

V gene TRBV24-1 combines with J gene TRBJ2-5; tentatively, D is TRBD2 (6 bases). Germline CDR1 KGHDR, CDR2 SFDVKD. V was trimmed by 2 bases and J by 3 bases, leaving 12 bases between them. This CDR3 contains 15 residues. The CDR3 is CATSDYGTFEETQYF. For the CDR3, the DNA is TGTGCCACCAGTGATTACGGGACTTTCGAAGAGACCCAGTACTTC.

The V gene is TRBV30, the J gene TRBJ1-5; D unresolved. The CDR3 contains 15 residues. V was clipped by 1 base and J by 0 bases, with 10 bases between them. The germline V gene encodes CDR1 GTSNPN and CDR2 SVGIG (reference sequence). The CDR3 loop is CAWSAALSSNQPQHF. Written as DNA, the CDR3 is TGTGCCTGGAGTGCCGCTTTGAGTAGCAATCAGCCCCAGCATTTT.

The gene calls are TRBV28 and TRBJ1-2; 7 bases map to TRBD1. The trim removed 6 bases at V and 7 bases at J, leaving 11 bases unmatched. CDR3 length equals 14 residues. CDR1 MDHEN and CDR2 SYDVKM come from the germline V gene. This chain's CDR3 is CASSPTYRGGGYTF. Written as DNA, the CDR3 is TGTGCCAGCAGCCCAACCTACAGGGGAGGTGGCTACACCTTC.

The rearrangement joins TRBV28 to TRBJ2-5; 7 nucleotides agree with TRBD2. Germline CDR1 is MDHEN and CDR2 is SYDVKM. After removal of 6 bases from V and 4 bases from J, the junction contained 11 bases not matched to a gene. This CDR3 has 15 amino acids. The CDR3 nucleotides read TGTGCCAGCAGAGGGAGGGGACTCCGAAGAGAGACCCAGTACTTC. It encodes CASRGRGLRRETQYF.

This chain uses TRBV6-6 with TRBJ1-2, with a tentative D call TRBD1 (6 bases). Germline CDR1 MNHNY, CDR2 SVGAGI (reference sequence). V was trimmed by 1 base and J by 8 bases, leaving 14 bases between them. The CDR3 consists of 14 residues. The CDR3 sequence: CASSYLGGREGYTF. The CDR3 DNA is TGTGCCAGCAGTTACTTGGGGGGGCGAGAGGGCTACACCTTC.

This rearrangement joins TRBV7-2 to TRBJ1-3; D remains ambiguous. Germline V lookup: CDR1 SGHTA, CDR2 FQGNSA. This CDR3 has 13 amino acids. The V and J ends lost 5 bases and 4 bases respectively, with 9 bases between them. Written as DNA, the CDR3 is TGTGCCAGCAGCATGAGGTCCGGAAACACCATATATTTT. Amino acids: CASSMRSGNTIYF.

CDR3 amino acids: CASSQDRASSYNSPLHF. DNA of the CDR3: TGCGCCAGCAGCCAAGATCGTGCGAGCTCCTATAATTCACCCCTCCACTTT. The chain couples TRBV4-1 to TRBJ1-6; D is unclear. The length of the CDR3 is 17 residues. The germline V gene encodes CDR1 MGHRA and CDR2 YSYEKL. The V end lost 0 bases, the J end lost 0 bases, and 9 bases lay between the germline ends.

The chain couples TRBV28 to TRBJ2-7; 8 bases align to TRBD1. V lost 8 bases to trimming and J lost 3 bases; unmatched junction nucleotides: 6. The germline V gene has CDR1 MDHEN and CDR2 SYDVKM. This CDR3 is built from 13 residues. As DNA, the CDR3 is TGTGCCAGCGAAGGGACAGGAGACTACGAGCAGTACTTC. The encoded protein is CASEGTGDYEQYF.

The gene calls are TRBV7-2 and TRBJ1-2, with D perhaps TRBD1 (5 bases). Germline CDR1 and CDR2: SGHTA and FQGNSA. Trimming removed 5 bases at V and 4 bases at J, with 14 bases between. This CDR3 region has 14 residues. For the CDR3, the DNA is TGTGCCAGCAGCCAAACCCCGGGGGGCTATGGCTACACCTTC. Its translation: CASSQTPGGYGYTF.

The chain couples TRBV11-2 to TRBJ1-1; the match to TRBD1 covers 7 bases. The CDR3 spans 14 residues. V was clipped by 4 bases and J by 5 bases; unmatched bases: 7. The germline V gene has CDR1 SGHAT and CDR2 FQNNGV. The CDR3 DNA reads as TGTGCCAGCAGCTCACCTCAGGGGGGAACTGAAGCTTTCTTT. This codes for CASSSPQGGTEAFF.

This CDR3 reads CSGRTSGRAGEQYF. Written as DNA, the CDR3 is TGCAGCGGCCGGACTAGCGGGAGGGCCGGGGAGCAGTACTTC. The rearrangement joins TRBV29-1 to TRBJ2-7; 15 bases align to TRBD2. J gave up 7 bases and V 7 bases, and 8 bases lay outside the gene matches. CDR3 size: 14 residues. Germline CDR1 is SQVTM and CDR2 is ANQGSEA.

This clone was seen only a few times. The chain recombines TRBV5-1 with TRBJ1-5; 9 bases map to TRBD1. Germline CDR1 and CDR2: SGHRS and YFSETQ. The V and J ends lost 2 bases and 6 bases, in that order; junction bases with no gene match: 6. This CDR3 is 15 amino acids long. CDR3 coding DNA: TGCGCCAGCAGCTTTACAGGGGGCCGTGGTCAGCCCCAGCATTTT. Protein product: CASSFTGGRGQPQHF.

This chain links TRBV5-1 with TRBJ2-7; D may be TRBD2 (6 bases). Germline CDR1 reads SGHRS; CDR2 reads YFSETQ. Trimming left V 1 base short and J 6 bases short, with 14 bases between. The CDR3 extends over 14 amino acids. CDR3: CASSLNRGSFEQYF. DNA for the CDR3: TGCGCCAGCAGCTTGAATCGGGGGAGTTTCGAGCAGTACTTC. Using reference TRBV5-1 and TRBJ2-7 for the parts outside the CDR3, the full variable domain is KAGVTQTPRYLIKTRGQQVTLSCSPISGHRSVSWYQQTPGQGLQFLFEYFSETQRNKGNFPGRFSGRQFSNSRSEMNVSTLELGDSALYLCASSLNRGSFEQYFGPGTRLTVT.

This rearrangement joins TRBV2 to TRBJ1-6; D is uncertain. Trimming removed 3 bases from V and 0 bases from J, with 6 bases in between. The CDR3 extends over 15 amino acids. The germline V gene encodes CDR1 SNHLY and CDR2 FYNNEI. CDR3 region: CASSDGSSYNSPLHF. CDR3 nucleotide sequence: TGTGCCAGCAGTGATGGCAGCTCCTATAATTCACCCCTCCACTTT.

The V gene is TRBV3-1 (or the pseudogene TRBV3-2), the J gene TRBJ2-5; 7 positions agree with TRBD1. This CDR3 spans 14 amino acids. Germline V gives CDR1 LGHDT, CDR2 YNNKEL (reference sequence). Losses at the gene ends were 1 base for V and 5 bases for J; bases not matched to a gene: 4. This CDR3 reads CASSQVTGLETQYF. The CDR3 DNA reads as TGTGCCAGCAGCCAAGTGACAGGGCTGGAGACCCAGTACTTC.